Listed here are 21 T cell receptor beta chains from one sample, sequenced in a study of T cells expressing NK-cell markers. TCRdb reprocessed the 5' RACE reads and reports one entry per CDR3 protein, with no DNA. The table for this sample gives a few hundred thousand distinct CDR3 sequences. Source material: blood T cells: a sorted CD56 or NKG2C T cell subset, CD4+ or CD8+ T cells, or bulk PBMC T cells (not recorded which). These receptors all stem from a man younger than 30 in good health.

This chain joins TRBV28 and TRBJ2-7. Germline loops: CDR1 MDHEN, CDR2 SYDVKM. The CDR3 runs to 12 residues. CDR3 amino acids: CASSLVDREQYF.

The CDR3 protein is CASALSSGANVLTF. This chain uses TRBV11-3 with TRBJ2-6; with no DNA, the TCRdb D assignment of TRBD1 cannot be verified. The CDR3 runs to 14 residues. Germline CDR1 reads SGHNT; CDR2 reads YENEEA.

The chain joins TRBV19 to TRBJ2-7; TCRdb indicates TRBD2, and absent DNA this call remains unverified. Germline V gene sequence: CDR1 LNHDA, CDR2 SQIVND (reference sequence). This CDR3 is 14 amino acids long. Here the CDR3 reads CASSTGTSLYEQYF.

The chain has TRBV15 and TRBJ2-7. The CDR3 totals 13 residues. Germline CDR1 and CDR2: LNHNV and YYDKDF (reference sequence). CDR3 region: CATSLMLTYEQYF. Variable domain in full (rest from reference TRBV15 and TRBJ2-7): DAMVIQNPRYQVTQFGKPVTLSCSQTLNHNVMYWYQQKSSQAPKLLFHYYDKDFNNEADTPDNFQSRRPNTSFCFLDIRSPGLGDTAMYLCATSLMLTYEQYFGPGTRLTVT.

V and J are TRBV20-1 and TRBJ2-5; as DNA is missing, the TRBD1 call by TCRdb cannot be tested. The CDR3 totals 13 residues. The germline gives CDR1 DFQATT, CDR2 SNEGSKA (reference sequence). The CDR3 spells CSASMPPWETQCF.

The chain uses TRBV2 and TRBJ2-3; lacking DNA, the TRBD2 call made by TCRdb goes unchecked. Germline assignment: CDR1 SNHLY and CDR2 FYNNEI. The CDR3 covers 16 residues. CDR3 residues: CASHPGLAPSTDTQYF.

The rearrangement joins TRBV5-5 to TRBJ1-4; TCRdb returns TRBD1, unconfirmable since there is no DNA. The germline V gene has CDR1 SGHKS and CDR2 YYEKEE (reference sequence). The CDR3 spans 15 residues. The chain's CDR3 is CASTFQGATNEKLFF.

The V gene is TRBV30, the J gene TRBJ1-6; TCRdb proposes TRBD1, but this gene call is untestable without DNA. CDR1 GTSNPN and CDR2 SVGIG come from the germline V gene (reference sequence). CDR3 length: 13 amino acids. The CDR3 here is CAWAGTDNSPLHF.

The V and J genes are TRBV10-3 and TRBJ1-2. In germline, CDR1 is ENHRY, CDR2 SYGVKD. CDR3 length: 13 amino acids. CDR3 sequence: CAISESPINGYTF.

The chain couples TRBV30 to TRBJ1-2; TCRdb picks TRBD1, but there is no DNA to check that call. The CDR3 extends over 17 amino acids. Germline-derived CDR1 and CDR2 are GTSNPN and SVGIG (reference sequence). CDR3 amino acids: CAWSVRWQTTGVNGYTF.

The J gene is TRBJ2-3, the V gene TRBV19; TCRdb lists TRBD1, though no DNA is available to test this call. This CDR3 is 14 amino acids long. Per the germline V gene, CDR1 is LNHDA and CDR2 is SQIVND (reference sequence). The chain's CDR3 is CASSIGLGRDTQYF. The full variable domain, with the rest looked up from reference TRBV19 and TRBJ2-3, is DGGITQSPKYLFRKEGQNVTLSCEQNLNHDAMYWYRQDPGQGLRLIYYSQIVNDFQKGDIAEGYSVSREKKESFPLTVTSAQKNPTAFYLCASSIGLGRDTQYFGPGTRLTVL.

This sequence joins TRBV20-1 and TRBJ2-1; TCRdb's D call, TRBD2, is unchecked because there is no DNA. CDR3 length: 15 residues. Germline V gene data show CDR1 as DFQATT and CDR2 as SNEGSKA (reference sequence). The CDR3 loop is CSARDAQSGANEQFF.

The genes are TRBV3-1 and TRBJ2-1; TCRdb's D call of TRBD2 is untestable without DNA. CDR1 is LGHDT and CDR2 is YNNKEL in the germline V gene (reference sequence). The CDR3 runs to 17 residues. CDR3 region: CASSQPGSGRAQNEQFF.

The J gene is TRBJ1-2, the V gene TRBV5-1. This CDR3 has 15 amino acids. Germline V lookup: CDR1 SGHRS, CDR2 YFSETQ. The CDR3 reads CASSFVASGFMGYTF. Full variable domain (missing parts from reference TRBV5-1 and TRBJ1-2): KAGVTQTPRYLIKTRGQQVTLSCSPISGHRSVSWYQQTPGQGLQFLFEYFSETQRNKGNFPGRFSGRQFSNSRSEMNVSTLELGDSALYLCASSFVASGFMGYTFGSGTRLTVV.

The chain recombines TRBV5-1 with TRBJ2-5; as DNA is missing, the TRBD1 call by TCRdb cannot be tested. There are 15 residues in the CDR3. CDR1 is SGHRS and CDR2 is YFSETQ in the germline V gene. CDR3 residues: CASSIPGQGPETQYF.

The CDR3 loop reads CASSSVASMNTEAFF. J is TRBJ1-1 and V is TRBV5-1. CDR1 is SGHRS, CDR2 YFSETQ, per germline. This CDR3 contains 15 residues.

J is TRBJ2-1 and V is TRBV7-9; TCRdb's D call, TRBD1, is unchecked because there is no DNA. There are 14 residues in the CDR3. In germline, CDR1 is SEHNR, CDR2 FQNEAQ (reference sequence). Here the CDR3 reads CASSLAREINEQFF.

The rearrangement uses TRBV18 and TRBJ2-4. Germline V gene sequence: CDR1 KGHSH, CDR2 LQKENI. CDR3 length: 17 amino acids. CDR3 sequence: CASSRPLDRGYKNIQYF.

This CDR3 is CASSVLRAGGEQYF. This chain uses TRBV7-8 with TRBJ2-7; the TCRdb D gene call, TRBD1, has no DNA to confirm it. The CDR3 extends over 14 amino acids. The V gene's germline CDR1 is SGHVS and CDR2 FQNEAQ.

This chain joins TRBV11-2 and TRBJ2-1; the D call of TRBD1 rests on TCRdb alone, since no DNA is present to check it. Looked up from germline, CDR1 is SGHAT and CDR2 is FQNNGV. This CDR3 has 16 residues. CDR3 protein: CASNPVRGTAYNEQFF.

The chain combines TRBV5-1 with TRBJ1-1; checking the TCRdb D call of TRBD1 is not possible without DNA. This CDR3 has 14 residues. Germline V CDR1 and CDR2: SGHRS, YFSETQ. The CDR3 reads CASSKTGPNTEAFF.